This T cell receptor (beta chain) was obtained from a study of blood T cells in healthy people across ages. This CDR3 has 15 residues. The V end lost 5 bases, the J end lost 4 bases, and 14 bases lay between the germline ends. Through a sample-barcoded 5' primer and a J-beta primer mix, a second PCR was run for roughly 6 to 11 cycles. TCRdb reanalysed the 5' RACE reads using MiXCR and keeps one entry per CDR3 protein. Of about 640,000 distinct CDR3 sequences in the sample, around 31% are singletons; the top ten hold around a sixth. This receptor was obtained from a woman at least 80 years old in good health. The gene calls are TRBV12-3 or TRBV12-4 and TRBJ2-2, with unresolved D. The sequenced sample consisted of blood. This chain's CDR3 is CASSPSSQSTGELFF. For the CDR3, the DNA is TGTGCCAGCAGTCCCTCCTCCCAAAGCACCGGGGAGCTGTTTTTT.